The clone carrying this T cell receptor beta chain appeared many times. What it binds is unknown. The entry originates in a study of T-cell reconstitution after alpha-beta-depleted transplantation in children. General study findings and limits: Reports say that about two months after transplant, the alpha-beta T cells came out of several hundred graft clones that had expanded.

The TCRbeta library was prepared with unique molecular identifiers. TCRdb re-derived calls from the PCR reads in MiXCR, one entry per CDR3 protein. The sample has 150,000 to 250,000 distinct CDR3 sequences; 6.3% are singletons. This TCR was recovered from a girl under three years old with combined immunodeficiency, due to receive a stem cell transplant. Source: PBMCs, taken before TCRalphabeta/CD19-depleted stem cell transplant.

This chain's CDR3 is CATREQGALGETQYF. The DNA for the CDR3 is TGCGCCACCAGAGAGCAGGGGGCCTTAGGAGAGACCCAGTACTTC. This sequence joins TRBV5-1 and TRBJ2-5; 8 nucleotides align to TRBD1. The germline V gene has CDR1 SGHRS and CDR2 YFSETQ. The CDR3 is 15 amino acids. The junction had 14 bases not matched to a gene; V was cut back by 9 bases and J by 4 bases.